The T cell receptor (beta chain) under discussion was sequenced for a study of cytomegalovirus exposure and HLA in healthy donors. Study results and limitations: Among TCR sequences, most were rare, though some public TCRs appeared in many donors. Rates of TCR association differed by HLA locus in a later analysis, with DRB1 highest and HLA-C lowest. A further, later analysis showed that HLA-associated TCR beta chains (compared with equally common others) were more clonally expanded.

With respect to this clone: Its antigen is currently unknown.

PCR primers comprised 60 Vbeta and 13 Jbeta primers. Measured with immunoSEQ multiplex PCR; TCRdb has only the in-frame clones, and not every one. In all, the sample yields about 130,000 clones. CDR3 length equals 16 residues. V lost 4 bases and J lost 7, with 22 bases in between. Per the germline V gene, CDR1 is KGHSH and CDR2 is LQKENI. Sequencing used PBMCs. The sequence came from a woman in her forties in good health and CMV-seropositive. The genes are TRBV18 and TRBJ1-2, with TRBD1 as a possible D gene (5 bases). This CDR3 is CASSQVGREPLVGYTF. The CDR3 bases are TGTGCCAGCTCACAAGTTGGCAGGGAACCACTCGTTGGCTACACCTTC.